Below, one T cell receptor (beta chain) is given with its context. The data originate from a study of blood T cell repertoires in COVID-19. J gave up 3 bases and V 4 bases, and 8 bases lay outside the gene matches. The CDR3 is 15 residues long. Germline CDR1 is SGHTA and CDR2 is FQGNSA. Only in-frame clones appear in the TCRdb table, and some are missing; sequencing was by immunoSEQ multiplex PCR. The sample has nearly 350,000 clones; approximately 89% are singletons. This chain uses TRBV7-2 with TRBJ1-1; TRBD1 aligns across 7 bases. Sequencing was performed on peripheral blood. This TCR was sampled from a woman aged 18-29 years who had recovered from COVID-19. CDR3 nucleotides: TGTGCCAGCAGCTCACAGGGGTCCCTCTACACTGAAGCTTTCTTT. Residues: CASSSQGSLYTEAFF.